The present T cell receptor beta chain was sequenced within a study of cytotoxic CD8 clonotypes in ibrutinib-treated CLL. Study-wide context: Partial responses totalled approximately 25 and complete responses 2; after median roughly 64 months, 14 remained remitted and approximately 12 progressed.

Concerning this clone itself: The antigen is undetermined.

Overall study findings and caveats: Few clonotypes were public, and these shrank or held steady under treatment.

Library input was about 1.8 micrograms of DNA from cryopreserved PBMCs. Target depth was 1 in 200,000 to 1 in 1 million T cells, about 10x per clonotype. Here immunoSEQ multiplex PCR was the method, and the copy in TCRdb shows in-frame clones only, minus some. There are tens of thousands of clones in the sample; about nine tenths occur only once, and around 3.1% lies in the top ten. The receptor was derived from a human donor with chronic lymphocytic leukemia. Material: PBMCs, obtained after 12 months of ibrutinib treatment.

CDR3 sequence: CASSLGRLQETQYF. The CDR3 coding sequence is TGTGCCAGCAGCTTAGGACGGCTCCAAGAGACCCAGTACTTC. The J gene is TRBJ2-5, the V gene TRBV7-2; D is unresolved. Trimming took 1 base from V and 1 from J, leaving 7 bases between them. The V gene's germline CDR1 is SGHTA and CDR2 FQGNSA. This CDR3 contains 14 residues.